These T cell receptor beta chains were read from a single sample in a study of blood T cell repertoires in COVID-19. Data came from immunoSEQ multiplex PCR; TCRdb stores just in-frame clones and leaves some out. The sample records about 300,000 clones, about nine tenths being singletons. The sequencing input was peripheral blood. The origin of the receptors is a woman aged 25-40 years with COVID-19, enrolled during active disease. The CDR3 runs from the conserved cysteine through the conserved F or W. The D gene is left open where the match is weak. Part of the rows lack a size; the others show once, few, many or a class for expanded clones.

clone size: -; J gene: TRBJ1-5; D gene: TRBD1; V gene: TRBV5-6; CDR3 DNA: TGTGCCAGCAGCAGGACAGGGAATCAGCCCCAGCATTTT; CDR3 protein: CASSRTGNQPQHF
clone size: few; J gene: TRBJ1-1; D gene: TRBD1; V gene: TRBV6-2/TRBV6-3; CDR3 DNA: TGTGCCAGCAGCCACCCCGGGACAGGCACTGAAGCTTTCTTT; CDR3 protein: CASSHPGTGTEAFF
clone size: -; J gene: TRBJ2-3; D gene: TRBD2; V gene: TRBV2; CDR3 DNA: TGTGCCAGCAGACTAGCGGGGGATACGCAGTATTTT; CDR3 protein: CASRLAGDTQYF
clone size: -; J gene: TRBJ1-4; D gene: TRBD1; V gene: TRBV13; CDR3 DNA: TGTGCCAGCAGCTCCTGGGGGACAGGGTTTGAAAAACTGTTTTTT; CDR3 protein: CASSSWGTGFEKLFF
clone size: -; J gene: TRBJ1-1; D gene: TRBD1; V gene: TRBV18; CDR3 DNA: TGTGCCAGCTCACCGGACAGGGCGAACACTGAAGCTTTCTTT; CDR3 protein: CASSPDRANTEAFF
clone size: -; J gene: TRBJ1-5; D gene: TRBD1; V gene: TRBV19; CDR3 DNA: TGTGCCAGTAGTATTTTACAGGGGGCTCAGCCCCAGCATTTT; CDR3 protein: CASSILQGAQPQHF
clone size: -; J gene: TRBJ1-6; D gene: -; V gene: TRBV5-8; CDR3 DNA: TGTGCCAGCACGTGGGGCACTTCACCCCTCCACTTT; CDR3 protein: CASTWGTSPLHF
clone size: -; J gene: TRBJ2-4; D gene: TRBD1; V gene: TRBV6-5; CDR3 DNA: TGTGCCAGCATAGACAGGGGGGGTTCAAACATTCAGTACTTC; CDR3 protein: CASIDRGGSNIQYF
clone size: -; J gene: TRBJ1-6; D gene: TRBD1; V gene: TRBV6-6; CDR3 DNA: TGTGCCAGCAGTCGGGGACAGGGGGAAGCGAATTCACCCCTCCACTTT; CDR3 protein: CASSRGQGEANSPLHF
clone size: once; J gene: TRBJ1-6; D gene: -; V gene: TRBV4-3; CDR3 DNA: TGCGCCAGCAGCCAACGTCAGGGGTCTGAATTAAATTCACCCCTCCACTTT; CDR3 protein: CASSQRQGSELNSPLHF
clone size: once; J gene: TRBJ1-2; D gene: -; V gene: TRBV9; CDR3 DNA: TGTGCCAGCAGCGGGGGTCGGGGAGTCACCTTC; CDR3 protein: CASSGGRGVTF
clone size: -; J gene: TRBJ2-1; D gene: TRBD2; V gene: TRBV27; CDR3 DNA: TGTGCCAGCAGTTTCGGAGCGGGGGAGAGACACCGGAATGAGCAGTTCTTC; CDR3 protein: CASSFGAGERHRNEQFF
clone size: -; J gene: TRBJ2-5; D gene: -; V gene: TRBV18; CDR3 DNA: TGTGCCAGCTCACGGCGGCAGGGGGAGACCCAGTACTTC; CDR3 protein: CASSRRQGETQYF
clone size: -; J gene: TRBJ1-4; D gene: TRBD1; V gene: TRBV7-9; CDR3 DNA: TGTGCCGGGACAGGGCCTAATGAAAAACTGTTTTTT; CDR3 protein: CAGTGPNEKLFF
clone size: -; J gene: TRBJ2-3; D gene: TRBD2; V gene: TRBV27; CDR3 DNA: TGTGCCAGCAGCCAACCGGGACTAGCGGGGACCGGAGGGGCGCAGTATTTT; CDR3 protein: CASSQPGLAGTGGAQYF
clone size: -; J gene: TRBJ2-2; D gene: TRBD2; V gene: TRBV27; CDR3 DNA: TGTGCCAGCAGCCCATCGGCGGGGGGGTATCCCGGGGAGCTGTTTTTT; CDR3 protein: CASSPSAGGYPGELFF
clone size: -; J gene: TRBJ1-2; D gene: -; V gene: TRBV29-1; CDR3 DNA: TGCAGCGGACAAGACAACTATGGCTACACCTTC; CDR3 protein: CSGQDNYGYTF
clone size: -; J gene: TRBJ1-5; D gene: -; V gene: TRBV19; CDR3 DNA: TGTGCCAGTAGTATAGGGAGGGGATTGAGGGAGCAGCCCCAGCATTTT; CDR3 protein: CASSIGRGLREQPQHF
clone size: -; J gene: TRBJ1-4; D gene: -; V gene: TRBV19; CDR3 DNA: TGTGCCAGTAGCTTGAATGAAAAACTGTTTTTT; CDR3 protein: CASSLNEKLFF
clone size: once; J gene: TRBJ2-1; D gene: -; V gene: TRBV5-8; CDR3 DNA: TGTGCCAGCAGACTAGAAATTGAGCAGTTCTTC; CDR3 protein: CASRLEIEQFF
clone size: -; J gene: TRBJ2-1; D gene: TRBD1; V gene: TRBV6-1; CDR3 DNA: TGTGCCAGCAGTGAAAGACAGGGGACTGAGCAGTTCTTC; CDR3 protein: CASSERQGTEQFF
clone size: -; J gene: TRBJ2-2; D gene: TRBD1; V gene: TRBV6-5; CDR3 DNA: TGTGCCAGCGTGACAGGGTCGGACACCGGGGAGCTGTTTTTT; CDR3 protein: CASVTGSDTGELFF
clone size: -; J gene: TRBJ1-2; D gene: TRBD1; V gene: TRBV6-5; CDR3 DNA: TGTGCCAGCAGCCGACCCGGGACAGGGGAAGAAGGCTACACCTTC; CDR3 protein: CASSRPGTGEEGYTF
clone size: once; J gene: TRBJ2-1; D gene: TRBD2; V gene: TRBV6-1; CDR3 DNA: TGTGCCAGCAGTGATATGAGCGGGGGGGCCGGTGAGCAGTTCTTC; CDR3 protein: CASSDMSGGAGEQFF
clone size: -; J gene: TRBJ2-5; D gene: -; V gene: TRBV7-9; CDR3 DNA: TGTGCCAGCAGCTCAGATGGGAGGGGGAGAGAGACCCAGTACTTC; CDR3 protein: CASSSDGRGRETQYF